The next 21 T cell receptor beta chains were all read from a single sample in a study of T cells in localized non-small cell lung cancer. TCRdb's copy holds only in-frame clones and misses some; the assay was immunoSEQ multiplex PCR. The profile shows 35,000 or so clones, roughly 90% of them singletons. Sequenced here: peripheral blood, sampled before any cancer treatment. These TCRs come from a man aged 40 to 75 with stage I lung adenocarcinoma.

The gene calls are TRBV11-2 and TRBJ1-1, with D possibly matching TRBD1 (6 bases). CDR3 length equals 13 residues. CDR1 is SGHAT and CDR2 is FQNNGV in the germline V gene. V was shortened by 2 bases and J by 11 bases, with 15 bases between the two germline ends. The CDR3 DNA reads as TGTGCCAGCAGCTTATTCCGGGACAAACTTGCTTTCTTT. It translates to CASSLFRDKLAFF. Together with reference TRBV11-2 and TRBJ1-1, the CDR3 gives the full variable domain: EAGVAQSPRYKIIEKRQSVAFWCNPISGHATLYWYQQILGQGPKLLIQFQNNGVVDDSQLPKDRFSAERLKGVDSTLKIQPAKLEDSAVYLCASSLFRDKLAFFGQGTRLTVV.

The CDR3 DNA reads TGTGCCAGCAGCGTAAGCAGGGAGCTGTTTTTT. Protein: CASSVSRELFF. V gene TRBV9 combines with J gene TRBJ2-2; D gene uncertain. The germline CDR1 and CDR2 sequences are SGDLS and YYNGEE. The CDR3 totals 11 residues. With 1 base removed from V and 9 bases from J, the gap between germline ends came to 4 bases.

The J gene is TRBJ1-1, the V gene TRBV6-6; no clear D gene. The CDR3 totals 13 residues. Germline V gene data show CDR1 as MNHNY and CDR2 as SVGAGI (reference sequence). V was pared by 2 bases and J by 5 bases, with 9 bases between. Here the CDR3 reads CASSYVVGTEAFF. The CDR3 DNA reads as TGTGCCAGCAGTTACGTCGTGGGGACTGAAGCTTTCTTT.

This clone was detected only once. V and J are TRBV5-1 and TRBJ2-2; D is uncertain. The CDR3 is 15 amino acids. Trimming pared 4 bases from V and 2 bases from J, leaving 12 bases between. Germline V gives CDR1 SGHRS, CDR2 YFSETQ. CDR3 sequence (DNA): TGCGCCAGCAGCCCCCGTGCACGTAACACCGGGGAGCTGTTTTTT. Amino acids: CASSPRARNTGELFF.

In this sample, this clone turned up once. This chain connects TRBV5-1 to TRBJ2-1; the D gene could be TRBD1 or TRBD2 (5 bases each). The CDR3 runs to 14 residues. V shed 4 bases and J shed 8 bases, with 16 bases lying between them. CDR1 SGHRS and CDR2 YFSETQ come from the germline V gene. The CDR3 reads CASSPLGGRDEQFF. CDR3 DNA sequence: TGCGCCAGCAGCCCCCTTGGGGGAAGGGATGAGCAGTTCTTC. The whole variable domain, filled in from reference TRBV5-1 and TRBJ2-1, reads KAGVTQTPRYLIKTRGQQVTLSCSPISGHRSVSWYQQTPGQGLQFLFEYFSETQRNKGNFPGRFSGRQFSNSRSEMNVSTLELGDSALYLCASSPLGGRDEQFFGPGTRLTVL.

This chain connects TRBV5-1 to TRBJ1-1; 12 bases fit TRBD1. V lost 0 bases to trimming and J lost 7 bases; unmatched junction nucleotides: 7. The CDR3 has 16 residues. CDR1 is SGHRS, CDR2 YFSETQ, per germline. For the CDR3, the DNA is TGCGCCAGCAGCTTGGCGGGGACAGGGGGCAGCGGTGAAGCTTTCTTT. It specifies CASSLAGTGGSGEAFF.

This sequence joins TRBV19 and TRBJ1-3; D ambiguous. The CDR3 length is 12 residues. With 4 bases removed from V and 15 bases from J, the gap between germline ends came to 16 bases. Germline assignment: CDR1 LNHDA and CDR2 SQIVND (reference sequence). CDR3 in amino acids: CASSSDLITRYF. In nucleotides, the CDR3 is TGTGCCAGTAGTAGCGACCTGATCACGAGATATTTT.

This clone showed up just once. The gene calls are TRBV30 and TRBJ2-1, with D possibly TRBD1 on 6 matching bases. Germline CDR1 reads GTSNPN; CDR2 reads SVGIG (reference sequence). V lost 5 bases to trimming and J lost 10 bases, with 15 bases between them. The CDR3 consists of 12 residues. The CDR3 here is CAWGDRTGEQFF. In nucleotides, the CDR3 is TGTGCCTGGGGCGACCGCACAGGGGAGCAGTTCTTC.

The chain recombines TRBV5-1 with TRBJ2-1, with TRBD2 identical over 11 bases. CDR3 size: 16 residues. CDR1 SGHRS and CDR2 YFSETQ come from the germline V gene. V was clipped by 0 bases and J by 7 bases; unmatched bases: 6. The CDR3 region is CASSLAVTSGRNEQFF. The CDR3, as DNA: TGCGCCAGCAGCTTGGCCGTCACTAGCGGGAGAAATGAGCAGTTCTTC.

This chain uses TRBV27 with TRBJ1-1; tentatively, D is TRBD1 (5 bases). Germline V gene sequence: CDR1 MNHEY, CDR2 SMNVEV (reference sequence). Trimming stripped 0 bases from V and 5 bases from J, with 16 bases between. The CDR3 totals 16 residues. The DNA of the CDR3 is TGTGCCAGCAGTTTATCGATGGGACCACAGCCTACTGAAGCTTTCTTT. It yields the protein CASSLSMGPQPTEAFF.

The count of this clone is one. The chain recombines TRBV10-3 with TRBJ1-1; D is ambiguous. The CDR3 spans 14 residues. In germline, CDR1 is ENHRY, CDR2 SYGVKD. V lost 3 bases and J lost 1, with 9 bases in between. The CDR3 reads CAISDLTGNTEAFF. CDR3 nucleotides: TGTGCCATCAGTGATTTGACCGGGAACACTGAAGCTTTCTTT.

The chain joins TRBV27 to TRBJ2-2, with D perhaps matching TRBD2 (6 bases). Per germline, CDR1 MNHEY and CDR2 SMNVEV (reference sequence). V lost 2 bases to trimming and J lost 0 bases, with 16 bases between them. The CDR3 spans 18 residues. CDR3 DNA: TGTGCCAGCAGTTTAGTGGGTGGAGGGTTCGCGAACACCGGGGAGCTGTTTTTT. Protein sequence: CASSLVGGGFANTGELFF.

V gene TRBV19 combines with J gene TRBJ1-3; the D is unclear. The CDR3 is made up of 16 amino acids. V was pared by 4 bases and J by 0 bases, with 13 bases between. The V gene's germline CDR1 is LNHDA and CDR2 SQIVND (reference sequence). This CDR3 reads CASSTLLGASGNTIYF. Written as DNA, the CDR3 is TGTGCCAGTAGTACCCTATTGGGAGCCTCTGGAAACACCATATATTTT.

J is TRBJ1-6 and V is TRBV11-2, with D possibly being TRBD1 (5 bases). V lost 2 bases to trimming and J lost 9 bases, with 17 bases between them. Germline-derived CDR1 and CDR2 are SGHAT and FQNNGV. The CDR3 runs 16 residues. The CDR3 sequence is CASSLSDSTFSSPLHF. CDR3 nucleotide sequence: TGTGCCAGCAGCTTATCCGACAGTACATTCAGTTCACCCCTCCACTTT.

This clone has a single count. This chain links TRBV4-2 with TRBJ2-7; D is unclear. Trimming removed 1 base from V and 6 bases from J, with 19 bases in between. Germline V gene sequence: CDR1 LGHNA, CDR2 YNFKEQ. This CDR3 has 16 residues. CDR3 DNA: TGTGCCAGCAGCCAAGTTGCCCTCCTAGGGTCCGCCGAGCAGTACTTC. Translating it yields CASSQVALLGSAEQYF.

The DNA of the CDR3 is TGTGCCAGCAGTGAACCCCCCGGGGCCCTCGAGGCTGAAGCTTTCTTT. Encoded protein: CASSEPPGALEAEAFF. The genes are TRBV6-1 and TRBJ1-1, with TRBD1 as a possible D gene (5 bases). The CDR3 loop spans 16 amino acids. V was trimmed by 2 bases and J by 6 bases, leaving 19 bases between them. The germline V gene has CDR1 MNHNS and CDR2 SASEGT.

The chain joins TRBV14 to TRBJ1-4; D remains ambiguous. Germline lookup yields CDR1 SGHDN and CDR2 FVKESK. V was cut by 3 bases and J by 7 bases, with 6 bases left in between. The CDR3 runs 12 residues. In DNA, the CDR3 is TGTGCCAGCAGCCACCTACCTGAAAAACTGTTTTTT. Encoded protein: CASSHLPEKLFF.

The chain combines TRBV11-2 with TRBJ2-7; unclear D gene. Germline V lookup: CDR1 SGHAT, CDR2 FQNNGV. This CDR3 region has 11 residues. The V gene lost 5 bases and the J gene lost 3 bases, with 5 bases spanning the gap. As DNA, the CDR3 is TGTGCCAGCAGCGCGAACTACGAGCAGTACTTC. This gives the protein CASSANYEQYF. The variable domain in full, completed from reference TRBV11-2 and TRBJ2-7, reads EAGVAQSPRYKIIEKRQSVAFWCNPISGHATLYWYQQILGQGPKLLIQFQNNGVVDDSQLPKDRFSAERLKGVDSTLKIQPAKLEDSAVYLCASSANYEQYFGPGTRLTVT.

This clone was counted a single time. The CDR3 protein is CASSWGVWNEQFF. As DNA, the CDR3 is TGTGCCAGCAGCTGGGGGGTCTGGAATGAGCAGTTCTTC. The chain carries TRBV27 and TRBJ2-1; D perhaps matches TRBD2 (6 bases). Per germline, CDR1 MNHEY and CDR2 SMNVEV (reference sequence). Trimming took off 6 bases at V and 7 bases at J, with 13 bases between the two ends. The CDR3 is 13 amino acids.

V usage is TRBV19 and J usage is TRBJ1-3; 7 bases are a match to TRBD1. Germline V gene lookup returns CDR1 LNHDA and CDR2 SQIVND (reference sequence). There are 16 residues in the CDR3. With 5 bases clipped from V and 0 bases from J, the junction kept 7 bases outside the gene matches. The CDR3 region is CASSGSGTASGNTIYF. The CDR3 nucleotides read TGTGCCAGTAGTGGGTCCGGGACAGCCTCTGGAAACACCATATATTTT.

The V call is TRBV10-2, the J call TRBJ2-7, with a weak D call TRBD1 (6 bases). The V gene lost 5 bases and the J gene lost 3 bases, with 8 bases spanning the gap. In germline, CDR1 is WSHSY, CDR2 SAAADI. The CDR3 runs 12 residues. CDR3 coding DNA: TGCGCCAGCAGTAAACAGGGCTACGAGCAGTACTTC. This gives the protein CASSKQGYEQYF.